This TCR beta chain was recovered during a study of shared clonotypes between healthy human individuals. CD45RO-negative CD8 cells positively selected for CCR7 made up the naive population, which excluded terminally differentiated effector memory CD45RA+ cells. The V end was cut by 2 bases, the J end by 5 bases, with 12 bases between. Germline V lookup: CDR1 MDHEN, CDR2 SYDVKM. The CDR3 extends over 14 amino acids. This clone occurred once. The protocol was immunoSEQ multiplex PCR, while the TCRdb copy is restricted to in-frame clones and leaves out a portion. The sample has roughly 2.1 million clones; about 93% are singletons.

Sequenced sample: naive CD8+ T cells from PBMCs. This clonotype was sampled from a man younger than 35 in good health. Some clones in this sample may be carry-over from other donors' samples. The chain uses TRBV28 and TRBJ1-2; no definite D call. CDR3: CASSLALNGYGYTF. Written as DNA, the CDR3 is TGTGCCAGCAGTTTAGCTCTTAACGGGTATGGCTACACCTTC.